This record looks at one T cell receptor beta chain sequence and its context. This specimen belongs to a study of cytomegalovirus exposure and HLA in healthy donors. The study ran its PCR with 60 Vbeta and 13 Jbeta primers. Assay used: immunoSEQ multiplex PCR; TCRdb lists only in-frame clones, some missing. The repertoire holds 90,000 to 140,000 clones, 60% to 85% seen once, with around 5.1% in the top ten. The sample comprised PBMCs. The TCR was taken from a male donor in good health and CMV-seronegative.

The CDR3 is CASSDSGVGGYTF. DNA for the CDR3: TGTGCCAGCAGTGATTCCGGGGTGGGTGGCTACACCTTC. The genes are TRBV2 and TRBJ1-2; no definite D call. Germline CDR1 is SNHLY and CDR2 is FYNNEI. The CDR3 is 13 residues long. V lost 3 bases to trimming and J lost 7 bases, with 12 bases between them.